Given below is one T cell receptor beta chain in context. This sample was taken from a study of blood T cell repertoires in COVID-19. Study information: Material from acute and convalescent COVID-19 was sourced from the United States, Italy and Spain. The cDNA or gDNA used as material had been derived from T cells, B-cell-depleted T cells, or PBMCs.

In the original workflow: Counts of nucleated cells, estimated from reference gene primer amplification, were obtained. This table comes from immunoSEQ multiplex PCR, and its TCRdb copy is limited to in-frame clones, with some not included. V and J calls and clone size are as listed in that table; D and trimming were resolved from the DNA. The sample lists some 150,000 clones, almost 90% occurring once. Looked up from germline, CDR1 is MDHEN and CDR2 is SYDVKM. The CDR3 spans 14 residues. Trimming removed 5 bases from V and 0 bases from J, with 10 bases in between. The sample taken for sequencing was peripheral blood. The source is a woman aged 60-75 years with acute or convalescent COVID-19. The rearrangement joins TRBV28 to TRBJ1-1, with D perhaps TRBD1 (6 bases). The CDR3 DNA follows: TGTGCCAGCAGTCCAGGACAGCTGAACACTGAAGCTTTCTTT. It translates to CASSPGQLNTEAFF.